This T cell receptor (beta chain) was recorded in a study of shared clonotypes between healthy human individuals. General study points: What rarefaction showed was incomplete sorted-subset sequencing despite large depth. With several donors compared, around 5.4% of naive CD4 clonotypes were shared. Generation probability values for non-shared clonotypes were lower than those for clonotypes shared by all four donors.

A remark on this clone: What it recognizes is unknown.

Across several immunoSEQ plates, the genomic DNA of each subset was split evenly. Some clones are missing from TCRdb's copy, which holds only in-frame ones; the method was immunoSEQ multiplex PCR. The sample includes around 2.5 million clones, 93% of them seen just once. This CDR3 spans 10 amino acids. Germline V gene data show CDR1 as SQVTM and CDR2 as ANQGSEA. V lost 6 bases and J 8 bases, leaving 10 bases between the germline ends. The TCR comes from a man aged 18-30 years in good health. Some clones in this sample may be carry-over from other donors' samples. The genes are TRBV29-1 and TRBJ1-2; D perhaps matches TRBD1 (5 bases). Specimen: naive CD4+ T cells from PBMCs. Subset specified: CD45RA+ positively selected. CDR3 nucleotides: TGCAGCGTGGGGGACGGCGGCTACACCTTC. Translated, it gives CSVGDGGYTF.